This passage covers 28 T cell receptor beta chains from one sample sequenced in a study of cytomegalovirus exposure and HLA in healthy donors (dated by TCRdb to about 2017). Libraries were constructed by the immunoSEQ multiplex PCR assay. For the multiplex PCR, a mixture combining 60 forward primers for TCR Vbeta segments and 13 reverse primers for TCR Jbeta segments was used. TCRdb carries this immuneACCESS record with in-frame sequences only. Its versions omit some clonotypes, under half of them owing to an unresolved V gene in the studies checked, with the rest unexplained. This sample has about 200,000 clones in its table, and around 85% of those were observed once. The ten largest make up about 0.2% of the sample. The source material was PBMCs. The receptors here all came from a girl aged 2 to 9 in good health and CMV-seronegative.

The DNA for the CDR3 is TGCGCCAGCAGCCCCTACACAGGGAGGAACACTGAAGCTTTCTTT. It specifies CASSPYTGRNTEAFF. The chain recombines TRBV4-1 with TRBJ1-1; D is possibly TRBD1 (6 bases). Trimming cost V 4 bases and J 1 base, with 13 bases left between them. This CDR3 comprises 15 residues. Germline assignment: CDR1 MGHRA and CDR2 YSYEKL.

In DNA, the CDR3 is TGCAGCGTTGATACTAGCGGATACAATGAGCAGTTCTTC. Its protein is CSVDTSGYNEQFF. This rearrangement joins TRBV29-1 to TRBJ2-1, with TRBD2 identical over 8 bases. J lost 4 bases, V lost 3 bases, and 2 bases had no gene match. The CDR3 is 13 residues long. CDR1 is SQVTM, CDR2 ANQGSEA, per germline.

Points on this clone: At the DNA level, this CDR3 is encoded by other sequences in the same sample as well. V and J are TRBV9 and TRBJ2-5, with no clear D. This CDR3 is 13 amino acids long. In germline, CDR1 is SGDLS, CDR2 YYNGEE. The V and J ends lost 0 bases and 5 bases respectively, with 8 bases between them. The DNA of the CDR3 is TGTGCCAGCAGCGTAGATTCTAGGGAGACCCAGTACTTC. The encoded protein is CASSVDSRETQYF. The whole variable domain, filled in from reference TRBV9 and TRBJ2-5, reads DSGVTQTPKHLITATGQRVTLRCSPRSGDLSVYWYQQSLDQGLQFLIQYYNGEERAKGNILERFSAQQFPDLHSELNLSSLELGDSALYFCASSVDSRETQYFGPGTRLLVL.

CDR3 sequence reads: CASSEAYWGRVDTEAFF. As DNA, the CDR3 is TGTGCCAGCAGTGAAGCGTACTGGGGCAGGGTGGACACTGAAGCTTTCTTT. The chain recombines TRBV6-1 with TRBJ1-1; maybe TRBD1 (5 bases). The germline gives CDR1 MNHNS, CDR2 SASEGT. V lost 0 bases to trimming and J lost 3 bases, with 17 bases between them. CDR3 length: 17 residues.

The chain links TRBV27 to TRBJ1-2; D unresolved. This CDR3 has 14 residues. The V gene's germline CDR1 is MNHEY and CDR2 SMNVEV (reference sequence). The V gene lost 6 bases and the J gene lost 2 bases, with 13 bases spanning the gap. CDR3 residues: CASSPRGTNYGYTF. CDR3 bases: TGTGCCAGCAGCCCCAGAGGCACAAACTATGGCTACACCTTC.

About this clone: Other DNA sequences from this sample encode an identical CDR3 as well. V gene TRBV5-1 combines with J gene TRBJ1-2; 8 nucleotides line up with TRBD1. This CDR3 contains 14 residues. Germline trimming cut 0 bases from V and 4 bases from J; bases unmatched to any gene: 2. Germline CDR1 reads SGHRS; CDR2 reads YFSETQ. The CDR3 DNA follows: TGCGCCAGCAGCTTGGGTGACAGGGGCTATGGCTACACCTTC. Its protein is CASSLGDRGYGYTF.

This clone appeared once. The chain links TRBV27 to TRBJ1-1, with TRBD1 matching 7 bases. The germline CDR1 and CDR2 sequences are MNHEY and SMNVEV (reference sequence). After removal of 6 bases from V and 1 base from J, the junction contained 11 bases not matched to a gene. This CDR3 spans 16 amino acids. This chain's CDR3 is CASRPRQGGGNTEAFF. CDR3 sequence (DNA): TGTGCCAGCAGACCCCGACAGGGTGGCGGGAACACTGAAGCTTTCTTT.

V gene TRBV27 combines with J gene TRBJ1-1; D possibly corresponds to TRBD1 (6 bases). The ends were cut back, 6 bases at V and 3 bases at J, with 23 bases in the middle. The CDR3 is 17 amino acids. The germline V gene has CDR1 MNHEY and CDR2 SMNVEV (reference sequence). This CDR3 is CASRPGVQVKGHTEAFF. CDR3 DNA sequence: TGTGCCAGCAGACCAGGGGTACAGGTTAAGGGGCACACTGAAGCTTTCTTT.

The chain couples TRBV9 to TRBJ2-7; a weak D match, TRBD2 (5 bases). The germline V gene encodes CDR1 SGDLS and CDR2 YYNGEE. V gave up 0 bases and J gave up 0 bases, with 13 bases separating them. This CDR3 is 16 amino acids long. The CDR3, as DNA: TGTGCCAGCAGCGTAGATCGGGGAATGGGCTCCTACGAGCAGTACTTC. Amino acid sequence: CASSVDRGMGSYEQYF.

The table lists this clone with a count of one. The rearrangement links TRBV19 to TRBJ1-4; maybe TRBD1 (5 bases). Trimming removed 1 base from V and 2 bases from J, with 8 bases in between. CDR3 size: 15 residues. Germline loops: CDR1 LNHDA, CDR2 SQIVND (reference sequence). CDR3 residues: CASSIAAGTNEKLFF. As DNA, the CDR3 is TGTGCCAGTAGTATAGCGGCAGGGACTAATGAAAAACTGTTTTTT.

V is TRBV19 and J is TRBJ2-1; 9 bases line up with TRBD2. V lost 6 bases and J lost 6; bases outside the gene matches: 6. The germline gives CDR1 LNHDA, CDR2 SQIVND (reference sequence). This CDR3 region has 14 residues. This chain's CDR3 is CASRSGGGANEQFF. For the CDR3, the DNA is TGTGCCAGTAGAAGCGGCGGGGGGGCCAATGAGCAGTTCTTC.

The chain links TRBV4-1 to TRBJ1-1; D is ambiguous. Deletions cut 0 bases from V and 0 bases from J, with 11 bases between. The germline gives CDR1 MGHRA, CDR2 YSYEKL. This CDR3 is 16 amino acids long. The CDR3 DNA reads as TGCGCCAGCAGCCAAGATGCCCAGATTATGAACACTGAAGCTTTCTTT. Residues: CASSQDAQIMNTEAFF.

This clone was seen only once. The chain couples TRBV7-6 to TRBJ2-7; 7 nucleotides match TRBD2. CDR1 and CDR2 from the germline V gene are SGHVS and FNYEAQ. This CDR3 is built from 16 residues. After removal of 1 base from V and 2 bases from J, the junction contained 8 bases not matched to a gene. The CDR3 nucleotides are TGTGCCAGCAGCTTAGAAGCGGGACCCAATACCTACGAGCAGTACTTC. Its protein product is CASSLEAGPNTYEQYF.

The J gene is TRBJ2-2, the V gene TRBV10-3, with 10 bases identical to TRBD2. Losses at the gene ends were 8 bases for V and 7 bases for J; bases not matched to a gene: 10. The CDR3 length is 15 residues. Per the germline V gene, CDR1 is ENHRY and CDR2 is SYGVKD. CDR3 loop: CAIEPSGRQYGELFF. The CDR3 DNA reads TGTGCCATCGAGCCTAGCGGGAGACAATACGGGGAGCTGTTTTTT.

This clone was found a few times. The chain recombines TRBV27 with TRBJ2-5, with 7 positions matching TRBD2. J lost 2 bases, V lost 6 bases, and 3 bases had no gene match. The CDR3 extends over 13 amino acids. Germline V CDR1 and CDR2: MNHEY, SMNVEV (reference sequence). The CDR3 sequence is CASSIAGQETQYF. CDR3 in DNA: TGTGCCAGCAGCATAGCGGGTCAAGAGACCCAGTACTTC.

The J gene is TRBJ1-4, the V gene TRBV15; D not resolved. Germline V gene sequence: CDR1 LNHNV, CDR2 YYDKDF (reference sequence). Trimming shortened V by 0 bases and J by 3 bases, and 11 bases separated the two germline ends. The CDR3 sequence is 16 residues long. CDR3 sequence: CATSRDPAEPNEKLFF. CDR3 in DNA: TGTGCCACCAGCAGAGATCCGGCGGAACCTAATGAAAAACTGTTTTTT.

V is TRBV7-8 and J is TRBJ2-2; tentative D call: TRBD2 (6 bases). The CDR3 spans 15 residues. Trimming stripped 5 bases from V and 0 bases from J, with 10 bases between. CDR1 is SGHVS and CDR2 is FQNEAQ in the germline V gene. The CDR3 bases are TGTGCCAGCAGCCCAGGACTATCGAACACCGGGGAGCTGTTTTTT. Protein sequence: CASSPGLSNTGELFF. The variable domain in full, with the rest retrieved from reference TRBV7-8 and TRBJ2-2, is GAGVSQSPRYKVAKRGQDVALRCDPISGHVSLFWYQQALGQGPEFLTYFQNEAQLDKSGLPSDRFFAERPEGSVSTLKIQRTQQEDSAVYLCASSPGLSNTGELFFGEGSRLTVL.

V is TRBV11-2 and J is TRBJ2-3; 14 nucleotides line up with TRBD2. CDR3 length: 17 residues. Germline CDR1 reads SGHAT; CDR2 reads FQNNGV. The V segment lost 5 bases and the J segment 1 base; nucleotides outside the gene matches: 5. CDR3 protein: CASSIGLAGGRTDTQYF. The CDR3 nucleotides read TGTGCCAGCAGCATCGGACTAGCGGGGGGCCGCACAGATACGCAGTATTTT.

The chain couples TRBV6-1 to TRBJ1-1; D is unresolved. Germline V lookup: CDR1 MNHNS, CDR2 SASEGT. This CDR3 is 13 amino acids long. V dropped 4 bases and J dropped 2 bases, with 8 bases sitting between them. The CDR3 region is CASSASLNTEAFF. The CDR3 DNA is TGTGCCAGCAGTGCCTCTCTTAACACTGAAGCTTTCTTT.

The V call is TRBV29-1, the J call TRBJ1-1; a weak D match, TRBD1 (6 bases). The V end lost 4 bases, the J end lost 5 bases, and 17 bases lay between the germline ends. Germline V gene sequence: CDR1 SQVTM, CDR2 ANQGSEA. This CDR3 contains 14 residues. This CDR3 is CSVVYRGAITEAFF. The CDR3, as DNA: TGCAGCGTTGTATATCGGGGGGCGATTACTGAAGCTTTCTTT.

For this clone: At the DNA level, this CDR3 is encoded by other sequences in the same sample as well. This chain connects TRBV7-9 to TRBJ1-4; 9 nucleotides agree with TRBD1. Looked up from germline, CDR1 is SEHNR and CDR2 is FQNEAQ (reference sequence). V dropped 5 bases and J dropped 7; count of bases not matched to a gene: 5. The CDR3 extends over 14 amino acids. This CDR3 reads CASSPTGGGEKLFF. DNA of the CDR3: TGTGCCAGCAGCCCCACAGGGGGCGGTGAAAAACTGTTTTTT.

V usage is TRBV5-1 and J usage is TRBJ1-1; D not certain. Germline V gene lookup returns CDR1 SGHRS and CDR2 YFSETQ. V lost 2 bases, J lost 0 bases, and 17 bases lay in between. This CDR3 has 17 amino acids. CDR3 sequence (DNA): TGCGCCAGCAGCTTAACACCGGGAAGAACCATGAACACTGAAGCTTTCTTT. Translation: CASSLTPGRTMNTEAFF.

This clone appeared a single time. The chain recombines TRBV11-2 with TRBJ2-3, with a possible D match to TRBD1 (6 bases). V shed 5 bases and J shed 2 bases, with 11 bases lying between them. Germline V CDR1 and CDR2: SGHAT, FQNNGV. This CDR3 is 14 amino acids long. DNA for the CDR3: TGTGCCAGCAGCCCTGACAGGCACACAGATACGCAGTATTTT. Amino acids: CASSPDRHTDTQYF.

This chain's CDR3 is CASSEVKSSYNSPLHF. CDR3 in DNA: TGTGCCAGCAGTGAGGTGAAGAGCTCCTATAATTCACCCCTCCACTTT. The J gene is TRBJ1-6, the V gene TRBV2; no definite D call. The V end was cut by 3 bases, the J end by 0 bases, with 9 bases between. The length of the CDR3 is 16 residues. Germline V gene sequence: CDR1 SNHLY, CDR2 FYNNEI.

The chain uses TRBV19 and TRBJ2-2; 13 nucleotides agree with TRBD2. Germline CDR1 is LNHDA and CDR2 is SQIVND (reference sequence). V gave up 4 bases and J gave up 4 bases; unmatched junction bases: 9. The CDR3 consists of 18 residues. CDR3: CASSKTGTSGTLTGELFF. The CDR3 nucleotides read TGTGCCAGTAGTAAGACCGGGACTAGCGGGACCCTCACCGGGGAGCTGTTTTTT.

The chain is built from TRBV10-2 and TRBJ1-6; D remains unclear. Deletions cut 1 base from V and 0 bases from J, with 10 bases between. The CDR3 consists of 17 residues. In germline, CDR1 is WSHSY, CDR2 SAAADI. This CDR3 is CASSELAGSSYNSPLHF. The CDR3, as DNA: TGCGCCAGCAGTGAGTTGGCAGGAAGCTCCTATAATTCACCCCTCCACTTT.

J is TRBJ2-3 and V is TRBV5-6, with D tentatively TRBD1 (7 bases). Per the germline V gene, CDR1 is SGHDT and CDR2 is YYEEEE. The CDR3 covers 15 residues. The V gene lost 3 bases and the J gene lost 0 bases, with 11 bases spanning the gap. CDR3 in amino acids: CASSSSGGSTDTQYF. CDR3 bases: TGTGCCAGCAGCTCCTCAGGGGGGAGCACAGATACGCAGTATTTT.

V usage is TRBV9 and J usage is TRBJ2-3; 12 bases fit TRBD2. CDR3 length: 17 amino acids. Germline V gene sequence: CDR1 SGDLS, CDR2 YYNGEE. Trimming took 4 bases from V and 5 from J; bases not matched to a gene: 11. The CDR3: CASSREPSGGALDTQYF. In DNA, the CDR3 is TGTGCCAGCAGCCGAGAACCTAGCGGGGGGGCCTTAGATACGCAGTATTTT.